This T cell receptor beta chain was found in a study of T cell responses to AZD1222 COVID-19 vaccine. J was trimmed by 3 bases and V by 5 bases; bases with no gene match: 5. The length of the CDR3 is 16 residues. Germline loops: CDR1 SEHNR, CDR2 FQNEAQ (reference sequence). Findings of the study overall: Vaccine-associated CD4 TCRs ranged over spike, dominating at 160-218 and 743-854. Spike-specific TCR repertoires showed rising breadth and depth after two AZD1222 doses.

For this clone: The antigen remains undetermined.

Clones were read by immunoSEQ multiplex PCR, and TCRdb kept only the in-frame ones, dropping some. Altogether approximately 180,000 clones are present, over 85% being singletons, with the ten largest covering 0.95% to 1.3%. This chain connects TRBV7-9 to TRBJ1-6, with 9 nucleotides matching TRBD1. This TCR came from an adult who received the MenACWY meningococcal vaccine as a control. The sequencing used peripheral blood, collected 28 days after the second dose of the MenACWY control vaccine. In DNA, the CDR3 is TGTGCCAGCAGCCAGGGACAGGGATTCTATAATTCACCCCTCCACTTT. This sequence encodes CASSQGQGFYNSPLHF.